This T cell receptor (beta chain) appears in the sequencing data of a study of glioma-infiltrating T cells. Using RNA template, CDR3s of TCR alpha and beta were amplified with iRepertoire arm-PCR. One entry per CDR3 protein results from TCRdb running MiXCR on the multiplex PCR reads. The table shows some 3,200 distinct CDR3 sequences, with 15% to 20% occurring only once. The sequenced sample was glioma tissue, nonneoplastic brain tissue, or PBMCs (not recorded which). The clonotype was recovered from a human donor with low-grade glioma or glioblastoma, undergoing nonglioma brain surgery, or in good health (not recorded which).

The chain's CDR3 is CAWRVWGTEAFF. CDR3 nucleotides: TGTGCCTGGAGGGTGTGGGGCACTGAAGCTTTCTTT. The J gene is TRBJ1-1, the V gene TRBV30; the D is unclear. Trimming removed 3 bases at V and 4 bases at J, with 9 bases between. The CDR3 contains 12 residues. Germline CDR1 and CDR2: GTSNPN and SVGIG (reference sequence).